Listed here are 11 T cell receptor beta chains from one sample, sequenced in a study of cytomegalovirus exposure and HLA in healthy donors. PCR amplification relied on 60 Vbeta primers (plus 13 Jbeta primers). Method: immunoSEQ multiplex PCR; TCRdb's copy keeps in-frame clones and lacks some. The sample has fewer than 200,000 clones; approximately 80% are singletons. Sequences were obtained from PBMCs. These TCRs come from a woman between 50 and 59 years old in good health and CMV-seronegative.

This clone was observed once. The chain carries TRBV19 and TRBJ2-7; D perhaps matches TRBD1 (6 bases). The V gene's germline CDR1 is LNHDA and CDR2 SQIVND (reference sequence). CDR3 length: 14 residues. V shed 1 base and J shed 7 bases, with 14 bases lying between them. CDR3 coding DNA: TGTGCCAGTAGTATAGCACAGGGCTCGGGTGAGCAGTACTTC. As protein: CASSIAQGSGEQYF. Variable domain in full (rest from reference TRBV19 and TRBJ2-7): DGGITQSPKYLFRKEGQNVTLSCEQNLNHDAMYWYRQDPGQGLRLIYYSQIVNDFQKGDIAEGYSVSREKKESFPLTVTSAQKNPTAFYLCASSIAQGSGEQYFGPGTRLTVT.

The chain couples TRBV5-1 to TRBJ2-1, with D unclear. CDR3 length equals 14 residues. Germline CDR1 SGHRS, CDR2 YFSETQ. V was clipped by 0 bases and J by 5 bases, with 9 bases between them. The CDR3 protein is CASSLGQLNNEQFF. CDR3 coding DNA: TGCGCCAGCAGCTTGGGGCAGTTGAACAATGAGCAGTTCTTC.

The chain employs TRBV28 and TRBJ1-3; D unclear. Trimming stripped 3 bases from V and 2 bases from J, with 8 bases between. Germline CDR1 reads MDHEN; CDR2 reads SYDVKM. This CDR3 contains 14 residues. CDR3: CASSFTATGNTIYF. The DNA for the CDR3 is TGTGCCAGCAGTTTCACAGCAACTGGAAACACCATATATTTT.

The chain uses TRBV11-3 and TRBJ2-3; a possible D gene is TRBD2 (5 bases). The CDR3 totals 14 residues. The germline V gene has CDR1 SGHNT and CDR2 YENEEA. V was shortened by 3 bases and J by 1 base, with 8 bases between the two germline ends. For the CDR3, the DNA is TGTGCCAGCAGCTTTACCGGGGGCACAGATACGCAGTATTTT. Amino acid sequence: CASSFTGGTDTQYF. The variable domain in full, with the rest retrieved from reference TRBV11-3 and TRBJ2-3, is EAGVVQSPRYKIIEKKQPVAFWCNPISGHNTLYWYLQNLGQGPELLIRYENEEAVDDSQLPKDRFSAERLKGVDSTLKIQPAELGDSAVYLCASSFTGGTDTQYFGPGTRLTVL.

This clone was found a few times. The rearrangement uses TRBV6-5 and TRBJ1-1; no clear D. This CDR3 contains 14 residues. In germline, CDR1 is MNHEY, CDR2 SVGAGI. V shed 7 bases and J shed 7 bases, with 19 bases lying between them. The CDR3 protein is CASTSDNRESEAFF. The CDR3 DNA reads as TGTGCCAGCACCAGTGACAATCGGGAGAGTGAAGCTTTCTTT.

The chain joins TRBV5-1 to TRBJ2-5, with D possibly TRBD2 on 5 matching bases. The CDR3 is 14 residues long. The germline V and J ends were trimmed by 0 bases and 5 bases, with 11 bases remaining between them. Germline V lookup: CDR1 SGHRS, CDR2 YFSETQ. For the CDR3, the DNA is TGCGCCAGCAGCTTGGGGAGGCTAGGGGAGACCCAGTACTTC. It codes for CASSLGRLGETQYF.

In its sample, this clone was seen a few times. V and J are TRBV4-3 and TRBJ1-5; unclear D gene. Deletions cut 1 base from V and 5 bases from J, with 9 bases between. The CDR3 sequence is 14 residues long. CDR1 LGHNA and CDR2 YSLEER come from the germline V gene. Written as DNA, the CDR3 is TGCGCCAGCAGCCAAGGGCCCCGGGATCAGCCCCAGCATTTT. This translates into CASSQGPRDQPQHF.

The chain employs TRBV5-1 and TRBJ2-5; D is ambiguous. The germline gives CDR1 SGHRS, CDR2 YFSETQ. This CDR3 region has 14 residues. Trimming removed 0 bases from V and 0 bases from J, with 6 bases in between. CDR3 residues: CASSLAVNQETQYF. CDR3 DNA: TGCGCCAGCAGCTTGGCGGTAAACCAAGAGACCCAGTACTTC. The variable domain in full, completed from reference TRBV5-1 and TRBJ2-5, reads KAGVTQTPRYLIKTRGQQVTLSCSPISGHRSVSWYQQTPGQGLQFLFEYFSETQRNKGNFPGRFSGRQFSNSRSEMNVSTLELGDSALYLCASSLAVNQETQYFGPGTRLLVL.

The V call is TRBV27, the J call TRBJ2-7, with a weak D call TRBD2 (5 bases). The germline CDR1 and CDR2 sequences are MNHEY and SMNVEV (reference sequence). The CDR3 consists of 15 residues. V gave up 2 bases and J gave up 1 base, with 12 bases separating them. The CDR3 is CASSLRIGISYEQYF. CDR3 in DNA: TGTGCCAGCAGTTTAAGGATCGGGATTTCCTACGAGCAGTACTTC.

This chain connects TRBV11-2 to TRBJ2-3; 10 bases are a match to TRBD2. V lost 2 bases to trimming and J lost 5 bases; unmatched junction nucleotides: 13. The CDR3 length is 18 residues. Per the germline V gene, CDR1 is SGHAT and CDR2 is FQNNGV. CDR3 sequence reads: CASSLKRGAGGRQDTQYF. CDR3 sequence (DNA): TGTGCCAGCAGCTTAAAACGGGGAGCGGGAGGGCGTCAAGATACGCAGTATTTT.

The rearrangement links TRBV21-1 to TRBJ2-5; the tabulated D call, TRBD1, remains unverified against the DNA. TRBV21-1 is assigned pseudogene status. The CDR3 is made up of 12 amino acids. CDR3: CASSGPQETQYF. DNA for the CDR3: TGTGCCAGCAGCGGGCCCCAAGAGACCCAGTACTTC.